Described below is a single T cell receptor (beta chain) sequence and its context. It has no known antigen specificity. Base qualities are not recorded, but no much larger clone differs from it by a single base. The cohort consisted of hundreds of healthy bone marrow donors. At the time of sampling, all cohort members were nominally healthy, though unrecorded immune exposures were likely present. The donor was CMV seronegative and was included in the group of a few hundred seronegative cohort members. A peripheral blood sample was provided by each donor, and peripheral blood mononuclear cells were used for TCR beta sequencing. Genomic DNA extraction from the blood cell samples was performed with the Qiagen DNeasy Blood Extraction Kit. V is clipped by 3 bases and J by 7 bases, and the sequence between their germline boundaries is 15 bases long. The CDR3 runs 15 residues from the cysteine to the phenylalanine. Solely the CDR3 DNA is kept, with 45 bases framed from the first base. The germline V gene specifies MGHRA as CDR1 and YSYEKL as CDR2.

The data are from a study of cytomegalovirus exposure and HLA in healthy donors (dated by TCRdb to 2016 to 2017). Regarding the complete study: In an earlier analysis of 587 of the donors, 276 Gb of sequence data and some 120 million unique TCR beta sequences from about 190 million T cells were reported. The later analysis used no new phenotypic data to find candidate immune exposures, relying instead on TCR beta sequences and their occurrence across donors. The study profiled the T cell repertoires of hundreds of subjects by immunosequencing and related them to cytomegalovirus serostatus. The number of donors typed differed by locus, with roughly 629-640 for A, B, C, DRB1 and DQB1, roughly 520 for DQA1, approximately 580 for DPA1, and around 450 for DPB1. HLA typing covered class I and class II loci at four-digit resolution. A later analysis re-analyzed previously published TCR beta repertoires from several hundred donors and added high-resolution HLA genotyping to study TCR occurrence patterns. Among some 400 genotyped donors of the cohort, an average of approximately 240,000 unique TCR beta nucleotide sequences was sequenced per donor, of which approximately 19% were non-productive. Of the 300 to 400 genotyped donors, over 65% fell in the genetic ancestry cluster associated with self-reported Caucasian donors. Every repertoire in the discovery cohort had been generated on one and the same sequencing platform. In an earlier analysis of more than 550 of the donors, high-throughput TCR beta sequencing was used to judge whether each TCR beta V gene segment behaved as functional or pseudogenic. Around 320 gigabases of sequencing data and 70 million to 100 million unique TCR sequences were included in an early release covering about 700 HLA-typed donors. The study combined high-throughput TCR immunosequencing, statistical association of individual TCRs with disease status, and machine learning to predict cytomegalovirus infection status. A later genetic analysis took genome-wide SNP genotypes for about 55% of the 666 donors and used that subset as a discovery cohort. Along with the roughly 700-subject first cohort, a separate validation cohort of over a hundred different subjects was used. Donor age, sex, ethnicity and CMV serostatus were compiled together with the repertoire data. The study was designed to test whether signatures of past pathogen exposure could be identified by cataloging public T cell receptors. A few DR-DQ haplotypes were treated as single units for association and clustering because of strong linkage in the cohort.

What the research found in general, with its limitations: A later genetic analysis associated a missense DCLRE1C variant with V-gene and J-gene trimming of TCR beta chains, and an independent cohort replicated the association. According to a later genetic analysis, donors in an Asian-associated ancestry cluster had fewer N-insertions in productive TCRs than the roughly 670-donor mean. According to the authors, the approach could potentially be generalized to other disease states and immunological phenotypes. In a later analysis, TCR association rates were found to vary across HLA loci, with the most associated TCRs seen for DRB1 alleles and the fewest for HLA-C alleles. Because counts were too low, around 18 rarely observed V segments, including chromosome 9 orphons, were left out of the earlier analysis of approximately 580 of the donors. At a false discovery rate of 0.05, a later analysis linked about 17,000 TCR beta sequences to specific HLA alleles. Strong co-occurrence of HLA alleles, especially DR and DQ, made assigning TCR associations to individual alleles difficult. In an earlier analysis of several hundred of the donors, most TCR beta V segments were observed in productive rearrangements about 90% or about 30% of the time, broadly matching IMGT annotations. The study gave a list of 150 to 200 TCR beta chains associated with cytomegalovirus. A group of highly shared sequence variants was considered likely to be a technical artifact of the sequencing pipeline. Because some donors lacked HLA typing at each locus, the association tests relied only on the typed subset. Because the 87-base-pair reads could not distinguish some IMGT-functional V segments, including TRBV6-2 and TRBV6-3, those segments were excluded. Correlated functional status among segregating V segments might be attributable to linkage disequilibrium, but an unknown experimental factor could not be ruled out. The classifier was reported to diagnose cytomegalovirus status with high specificity and sensitivity in both the original cohort and the validation cohort. A further reported finding was that TCR beta sequences accurately predicted the HLA-A and HLA-B alleles for most subjects in the first cohort. Most TCR sequences were observed very rarely across donors, whereas some public TCRs were present in many individuals. In a later analysis, HLA-associated TCR beta chains showed more clonal expansion and lower generation probabilities than non-associated chains that were equally common. In vitro tests confirmed that a few of the cytomegalovirus-associated TCR beta chains recognize cytomegalovirus antigens. The cohort was sequenced for TCR beta chains only, and without alpha or paired-chain data the features that could be detected were limited. In a later analysis, several top co-occurrence clusters were reported to appear linked to parvovirus B19, influenza, CMV and Epstein-Barr virus. According to a later analysis, most CMV-associated TCR beta chains appeared to be HLA-restricted, and the HLA associations seemed to be driven largely by CMV exposure. Presence/absence analyses assumed roughly uniform sequencing depth across donors, an assumption that may not hold. For the cohort, immune exposure information was limited to CMV serostatus.

The library was prepared using the immunoSEQ multiplex PCR assay. A mixture of 60 forward primers for TCR Vbeta segments and 13 reverse primers for TCR Jbeta segments was used in the multiplex PCR. A multiplex PCR assay on genomic DNA amplified the CDR3 region of rearranged TCR beta genes. The Illumina HiSeq System was used to sequence the amplified TCR beta libraries as 87-base-pair reads. The study's own analysis went as follows. A later analysis tallied about 77 million unique TCR beta chains across the approximately 670 repertoires, and 10 million to 11 million of those chains were shared by two or more donors. A nearest-neighbor algorithm error-corrected the raw reads and collapsed the reads into unique sequences, merging closely related sequences to remove PCR and sequencing errors. To assign V, D and J gene segments, CDR3 sequences were aligned to IMGT reference sequences. Each retained sequence needed at least a six-nucleotide match to both a V gene segment and a J gene segment. Rearrangements were classified as productive when the CDR3 lacked stop codons and remained in frame with V and J, and all other rearrangements were classified as non-productive. CDR3 was defined by IMGT convention, running from the second conserved V-encoded cysteine to the conserved J-encoded phenylalanine. The earlier analysis of roughly 590 of the donors excluded any sequence lacking an unambiguous match to a single V gene segment. In an earlier analysis of around 600 of the donors, V segments were called functional above 56.7% productive rearrangements and were called segregating when the between-donor standard deviation exceeded 5%. A statistical classification framework was built to diagnose cytomegalovirus status from the catalog of TCR beta chain sequences. V and J gene assignment, in a later analysis, came from comparing TCR nucleotide sequences with IMGT/GENE-DB human TR gene sequences. Using the TCRdist pipeline, a later analysis assigned CDR3 sequences along with most-parsimonious VDJ recombination scenarios. In a later analysis, each TCR beta chain was defined by its CDR3 amino acid sequence together with its V-gene family, and reads lacking a unique V-gene family were excluded. In a later analysis, nearly 600 highly shared, low-generation-probability nucleotide sequences were removed to address suspected cross-contamination and a sequencing artifact. For each public chain, a later analysis derived a clonal expansion index from normalized ranks of inferred template counts within each repertoire. Generation probabilities in a later analysis came from a VDJ recombination model fitted to out-of-frame rearrangements, and those results were checked against IGoR. In a later analysis, TCR-TCR, TCR-HLA and TCR-CMV co-occurrence was scored with hypergeometric tests, and a repertoire-size bias correction was applied to TCR pairs. To estimate false discovery rates, a later analysis permuted the HLA or CMV assignments 20 times. A later analysis grouped co-occurring TCRs with DBSCAN, adding TCRdist sequence similarity when clustering within HLA-allele-positive subsets. Co-occurrence clustering excluded repertoires with fewer than 30,000 or more than 120,000 public chains, plus five with anomalous nucleotide sharing. Imported from immuneACCESS, the table was reduced by TCRdb to in-frame sequences with V and J called. These copies leave out some clones; in studies compared against another copy, an unresolved V gene accounts for under half, and the cause of the remainder is not known. The DNA was the basis for D and trimming; V, J and clone size are from that table. The sample table lists some 150,000 clones, around three quarters of them with a count of one. The leading ten clones occupy approximately 2.4% of the sample.

The sequence came from a woman aged 50 to 60 in good health and CMV-seronegative. This receptor chain uses TRBV4-1 and TRBJ1-4; TRBD1 is a possible D gene, resting on 5 matching bases. The specimen was PBMCs. The CDR3 sequence is CASSHTGTVGEKLFF. The DNA is TGCGCCAGCAGCCATACAGGAACGGTTGGTGAAAAACTGTTTTTT.